These T cell receptor beta chains were read from a single sample in a study of tissue T cells after allogeneic stem cell transplantation. The protocol was immunoSEQ multiplex PCR, while the TCRdb copy is restricted to in-frame clones and leaves out a portion. The profile shows 3,300 or so clones, around 75% of them singletons. The material was small intestine tissue, obtained at autopsy. The source is a male patient over 55 with steroid-refractory graft-versus-host disease after an allogeneic stem cell transplant. A share of the T cells may be of graft donor origin. Each CDR3 is given with its conserved first and last residue. The D gene is left open where the match is weak. Where a row states a size, it is once, few, many or the class of an expanded clone; other rows omit it.

CDR3 protein: CASSPRQGGSETQYF; CDR3 DNA: TGTGCCAGCAGCCCTCGACAGGGTGGGAGTGAGACCCAGTACTTC; clone size: few; V gene: TRBV27; D gene: TRBD1; J gene: TRBJ2-5
CDR3 protein: CASSLDWVSSGNTIYF; CDR3 DNA: TGTGCCAGCAGCTTAGATTGGGTCTCCTCTGGAAACACCATATATTTT; clone size: .; V gene: TRBV7-9; D gene: .; J gene: TRBJ1-3
CDR3 protein: CASKTRGPSSGNTIYF; CDR3 DNA: TGTGCCAGTAAAACACGGGGGCCTTCCTCTGGAAACACCATATATTTT; clone size: .; V gene: TRBV19; D gene: .; J gene: TRBJ1-3
CDR3 protein: CASSPSGTDLNEKLFF; CDR3 DNA: TGTGCCAGCAGTCCCTCAGGGACGGACCTTAATGAAAAACTGTTTTTT; clone size: .; V gene: TRBV27; D gene: .; J gene: TRBJ1-4
CDR3 protein: CASSDRQGLSNQPQHF; CDR3 DNA: TGTGCCAGCAGTGATCGACAGGGGTTAAGCAATCAGCCCCAGCATTTT; clone size: .; V gene: TRBV2; D gene: TRBD1; J gene: TRBJ1-5
CDR3 protein: CASSSTGVANEKLFF; CDR3 DNA: TGTGCCAGCTCATCTACAGGGGTGGCTAATGAAAAACTGTTTTTT; clone size: .; V gene: TRBV18; D gene: TRBD1; J gene: TRBJ1-4
CDR3 protein: CAISERSRGSDYGYTF; CDR3 DNA: TGTGCCATCAGTGAGCGTAGCAGGGGGAGCGACTATGGCTACACCTTC; clone size: once; V gene: TRBV10-3; D gene: TRBD1; J gene: TRBJ1-2
CDR3 protein: CASRWGTGGYTF; CDR3 DNA: TGTGCCAGCAGATGGGGGACGGGCGGCTACACCTTC; clone size: large; V gene: TRBV5-6; D gene: .; J gene: TRBJ1-2
CDR3 protein: CASSESGGSEAFF; CDR3 DNA: TGCGCCAGCAGTGAGTCAGGAGGATCTGAAGCTTTCTTT; clone size: .; V gene: TRBV10-1; D gene: .; J gene: TRBJ1-1
CDR3 protein: CASSYTGTYEQYF; CDR3 DNA: TGTGCCAGCAGTTATACAGGGACCTACGAGCAGTACTTC; clone size: .; V gene: TRBV6-2/TRBV6-3; D gene: .; J gene: TRBJ2-7
CDR3 protein: CASSASQGRYTF; CDR3 DNA: TGTGCCAGCAGCGCCAGCCAGGGGAGGTACACCTTC; clone size: .; V gene: TRBV11-2; D gene: .; J gene: TRBJ1-2
CDR3 protein: CASSRTGNLNTGELFF; CDR3 DNA: TGTGCCAGTAGCCGAACAGGGAATTTGAACACCGGGGAGCTGTTTTTT; clone size: .; V gene: TRBV19; D gene: .; J gene: TRBJ2-2
CDR3 protein: CASRRPHENTEAFF; CDR3 DNA: TGCGCCAGCAGACGACCTCACGAGAACACTGAAGCTTTCTTT; clone size: few; V gene: TRBV4-1; D gene: .; J gene: TRBJ1-1
CDR3 protein: CASSRDSHNEQFF; CDR3 DNA: TGTGCCAGCAGTCGGGACTCCCACAATGAGCAGTTCTTC; clone size: .; V gene: TRBV3-1/TRBV3-2; D gene: .; J gene: TRBJ2-1
CDR3 protein: CASSQGTGGFNEQFF; CDR3 DNA: TGTGCCAGCAGCCAAGGGACAGGGGGATTCAATGAGCAGTTCTTC; clone size: .; V gene: TRBV7-3; D gene: TRBD1; J gene: TRBJ2-1
CDR3 protein: CASSSWTGQADEQFF; CDR3 DNA: TGTGCCAGCAGCTCCTGGACAGGGCAGGCGGACGAGCAGTTCTTC; clone size: few; V gene: TRBV7-9; D gene: TRBD1; J gene: TRBJ2-1
CDR3 protein: CASSLSNGEQFF; CDR3 DNA: TGTGCCAGCAGTTTATCGAATGGTGAGCAGTTCTTC; clone size: .; V gene: TRBV27; D gene: .; J gene: TRBJ2-1
CDR3 protein: CASSPRTDRNTEAFF; CDR3 DNA: TGTGCCAGTAGTCCCCGGACCGATAGGAACACTGAAGCTTTCTTT; clone size: large; V gene: TRBV19; D gene: .; J gene: TRBJ1-1
CDR3 protein: CASNRESGNTIYF; CDR3 DNA: TGTGCCAGCAATAGGGAATCTGGAAACACCATATATTTT; clone size: .; V gene: TRBV2; D gene: .; J gene: TRBJ1-3
CDR3 protein: CASSSPGTGYGGYTF; CDR3 DNA: TGTGCCAGCAGCTCGCCCGGGACAGGGTATGGTGGCTACACCTTC; clone size: .; V gene: TRBV11-2; D gene: TRBD1; J gene: TRBJ1-2
CDR3 protein: CATSSSTGDSYEQYF; CDR3 DNA: TGTGCCACCAGTAGTAGCACAGGAGATTCCTACGAGCAGTACTTC; clone size: .; V gene: TRBV24-1; D gene: .; J gene: TRBJ2-7
CDR3 protein: CASSNTVNTEAFF; CDR3 DNA: TGTGCCAGCAGCAACACAGTGAACACTGAAGCTTTCTTT; clone size: .; V gene: TRBV7-3; D gene: .; J gene: TRBJ1-1
CDR3 protein: CASSFPGQSLVSGNTIYF; CDR3 DNA: TGTGCCAGCAGTTTTCCCGGACAGAGCCTAGTTTCTGGAAACACCATATATTTT; clone size: .; V gene: TRBV28; D gene: .; J gene: TRBJ1-3
CDR3 protein: CASSLAYEQYF; CDR3 DNA: TGTGCCAGCAGCTTAGCCTACGAGCAGTACTTC; clone size: .; V gene: TRBV11-2; D gene: .; J gene: TRBJ2-7
CDR3 protein: CASLPGQSYEQYF; CDR3 DNA: TGTGCCAGCCTGCCGGGACAGTCCTACGAGCAGTACTTC; clone size: .; V gene: TRBV28; D gene: TRBD1; J gene: TRBJ2-7
CDR3 protein: CASSSISGGGRRKTQYF; CDR3 DNA: TGTGCCAGCAGTTCAATTAGCGGGGGGGGTAGGAGGAAGACCCAGTACTTC; clone size: .; V gene: TRBV27; D gene: TRBD2; J gene: TRBJ2-5
CDR3 protein: CASSLAGDRGSRTEAFF; CDR3 DNA: TGTGCCAGCAGTCTGGCGGGGGATCGAGGCAGCCGCACTGAAGCTTTCTTT; clone size: few; V gene: TRBV6-6; D gene: .; J gene: TRBJ1-1
CDR3 protein: CASTFIPGADYGYTF; CDR3 DNA: TGCGCCAGCACTTTTATTCCGGGGGCTGACTATGGCTACACCTTC; clone size: once; V gene: TRBV5-1; D gene: .; J gene: TRBJ1-2
CDR3 protein: CASSDNQGEAFF; CDR3 DNA: TGTGCCAGCAGTGATAATCAGGGTGAAGCTTTCTTT; clone size: once; V gene: TRBV2; D gene: .; J gene: TRBJ1-1
CDR3 protein: CASSQDMNTEAFF; CDR3 DNA: TGTGCTAGCAGCCAAGACATGAACACTGAAGCTTTCTTT; clone size: .; V gene: TRBV7-7; D gene: .; J gene: TRBJ1-1
CDR3 protein: CASSLGGGNYEQYF; CDR3 DNA: TGTGCCAGCAGCTTAGGAGGGGGCAACTACGAGCAGTACTTC; clone size: .; V gene: TRBV5-4; D gene: .; J gene: TRBJ2-7
CDR3 protein: CASSLGSYYEQYF; CDR3 DNA: TGTGCCAGCAGCCTGGGGTCCTACTACGAGCAGTACTTC; clone size: once; V gene: TRBV3-1/TRBV3-2; D gene: .; J gene: TRBJ2-7
CDR3 protein: CASRYTGTRAYEQYF; CDR3 DNA: TGTGCCAGCAGGTATACCGGGACGAGGGCCTACGAGCAGTACTTC; clone size: .; V gene: TRBV11-2; D gene: .; J gene: TRBJ2-7
CDR3 protein: CAWSADYSTDTQYF; CDR3 DNA: TGTGCCTGGAGTGCGGACTATAGCACAGATACGCAGTATTTT; clone size: once; V gene: TRBV30; D gene: .; J gene: TRBJ2-3
CDR3 protein: CSVTMTGGDPYEQYF; CDR3 DNA: TGCAGCGTGACGATGACAGGGGGCGACCCCTACGAGCAGTACTTC; clone size: .; V gene: TRBV29-1; D gene: TRBD1; J gene: TRBJ2-7
CDR3 protein: CSVGGLDYNEQFF; CDR3 DNA: TGCAGCGTTGGCGGTTTAGATTACAATGAGCAGTTCTTC; clone size: .; V gene: TRBV29-1; D gene: .; J gene: TRBJ2-1
CDR3 protein: CASSRGQYNSPLHF; CDR3 DNA: TGTGCCAGCAGCCGGGGACAGTATAATTCACCCCTCCACTTT; clone size: .; V gene: TRBV14; D gene: TRBD1; J gene: TRBJ1-6
CDR3 protein: CASSSHGGWEGLYF; CDR3 DNA: TGTGCCAGCAGTTCCCATGGGGGGTGGGAGGGGCTCTACTTC; clone size: once; V gene: TRBV6-2/TRBV6-3; D gene: TRBD2; J gene: TRBJ2-4
CDR3 protein: CARKPWGADHTEAFF; CDR3 DNA: TGTGCCCGGAAACCATGGGGGGCCGATCACACTGAAGCTTTCTTT; clone size: .; V gene: TRBV30; D gene: .; J gene: TRBJ1-1
CDR3 protein: CASSTRDTQYF; CDR3 DNA: TGTGCCAGCAGCACCAGGGATACGCAGTATTTT; clone size: .; V gene: TRBV5-4; D gene: .; J gene: TRBJ2-3
CDR3 protein: CAWSEGAGFLFEAFF; CDR3 DNA: TGTGCCTGGAGCGAGGGGGCGGGGTTTTTGTTTGAAGCTTTCTTT; clone size: .; V gene: TRBV30; D gene: TRBD1; J gene: TRBJ1-1
CDR3 protein: CASRGGGTNSPLHF; CDR3 DNA: TGTGCCAGCAGGGGCGGGGGGACGAATTCACCCCTCCACTTT; clone size: .; V gene: TRBV6-5; D gene: .; J gene: TRBJ1-6
CDR3 protein: CASSASGGEVHEQYF; CDR3 DNA: TGTGCCAGCAGTGCTTCAGGGGGCGAGGTCCACGAGCAGTACTTC; clone size: .; V gene: TRBV25-1; D gene: TRBD1; J gene: TRBJ2-7
CDR3 protein: CATRLGGLSTDTQYF; CDR3 DNA: TGTGCCACCAGGCTCGGGGGACTAAGCACAGATACGCAGTATTTT; clone size: few; V gene: TRBV15; D gene: TRBD2; J gene: TRBJ2-3
CDR3 protein: CASSSQRARQGLRREQYF; CDR3 DNA: TGTGCCAGCAGCTCACAAAGAGCTAGACAGGGATTGAGACGCGAGCAGTACTTC; clone size: .; V gene: TRBV11-2; D gene: TRBD1; J gene: TRBJ2-7
CDR3 protein: CASRSPDSPGNTIYF; CDR3 DNA: TGTGCCAGCAGATCGCCGGACAGCCCGGGAAACACCATATATTTT; clone size: .; V gene: TRBV28; D gene: .; J gene: TRBJ1-3
CDR3 protein: CASSFSTRETQYF; CDR3 DNA: TGTGCCAGCAGCTTCTCGACTAGGGAGACCCAGTACTTC; clone size: .; V gene: TRBV7-2; D gene: .; J gene: TRBJ2-5
CDR3 protein: CASTNTGELFF; CDR3 DNA: TGTGCCAGCACGAACACCGGGGAGCTGTTTTTT; clone size: .; V gene: TRBV7-6; D gene: .; J gene: TRBJ2-2
CDR3 protein: CASSHIGGGDTDTQYF; CDR3 DNA: TGTGCCAGCAGCCACATCGGGGGTGGCGACACAGATACGCAGTATTTT; clone size: .; V gene: TRBV3-1/TRBV3-2; D gene: .; J gene: TRBJ2-3
CDR3 protein: CASSRTGPSTGELFF; CDR3 DNA: TGCGCCAGCAGTCGTACAGGGCCAAGCACCGGGGAGCTGTTTTTT; clone size: .; V gene: TRBV5-1; D gene: .; J gene: TRBJ2-2
CDR3 protein: CASSLGLLAGGPRNEQFF; CDR3 DNA: TGTGCCAGCAGCTTGGGTTTACTAGCGGGGGGCCCTCGCAATGAGCAGTTCTTC; clone size: .; V gene: TRBV5-6; D gene: TRBD2; J gene: TRBJ2-1
CDR3 protein: CASSQSGFFTEAFF; CDR3 DNA: TGCGCCAGCAGCCAAAGCGGATTTTTCACTGAAGCTTTCTTT; clone size: .; V gene: TRBV4-3; D gene: .; J gene: TRBJ1-1
CDR3 protein: CASSSSGTANEKLFF; CDR3 DNA: TGTGCCAGCAGCTCCTCCGGGACGGCTAATGAAAAACTGTTTTTT; clone size: .; V gene: TRBV27; D gene: .; J gene: TRBJ1-4
CDR3 protein: CASSLTTAFSGNTIYF; CDR3 DNA: TGTGCCAGCAGCTTAACAACGGCCTTCTCTGGAAACACCATATATTTT; clone size: .; V gene: TRBV7-2; D gene: .; J gene: TRBJ1-3
CDR3 protein: CASSHHLDRLYGYTF; CDR3 DNA: TGTGCCAGCAGCCATCATCTAGACAGACTCTATGGCTACACCTTC; clone size: .; V gene: TRBV3-1/TRBV3-2; D gene: .; J gene: TRBJ1-2
CDR3 protein: CASSWRVTGYSNQPQHF; CDR3 DNA: TGTGCCAGCAGTTGGAGAGTCACAGGTTATAGCAATCAGCCCCAGCATTTT; clone size: .; V gene: TRBV6-2/TRBV6-3; D gene: .; J gene: TRBJ1-5
CDR3 protein: CASSIGTANYGYTF; CDR3 DNA: TGTGCCAGTAGTATTGGGACAGCTAACTATGGCTACACCTTC; clone size: .; V gene: TRBV19; D gene: TRBD1; J gene: TRBJ1-2
CDR3 protein: CASSQAPGSGDTQYF; CDR3 DNA: TGCGCCAGCAGCCAAGCCCCGGGATCAGGGGATACGCAGTATTTT; clone size: few; V gene: TRBV4-1; D gene: .; J gene: TRBJ2-3
CDR3 protein: CASSFGATYNEQFF; CDR3 DNA: TGTGCCAGCAGCTTTGGGGCTACCTACAATGAGCAGTTCTTC; clone size: once; V gene: TRBV11-2; D gene: .; J gene: TRBJ2-1
CDR3 protein: CASSMGQGGYQPQHF; CDR3 DNA: TGTGCCAGCAGCATGGGACAGGGAGGTTATCAGCCCCAGCATTTT; clone size: .; V gene: TRBV7-2; D gene: TRBD1; J gene: TRBJ1-5